These 12 T cell receptor beta chains were sequenced from one sample in a study of long-term antiretroviral therapy in people with HIV. Researchers ran immunoSEQ v3.0 at survey level. The data were produced by immunoSEQ multiplex PCR, yet TCRdb's version contains in-frame clones alone and is incomplete. The profile covers under 30,000 clones, with over 80% appearing a single time and around 10% taken by the ten largest. Material: unsorted PBMCs, obtained 0.8 years before starting antiretroviral therapy. Receptors were obtained from a man younger than 30 with HIV.

CDR3 residues: CASSPGLARDKPDEQFF. The CDR3 nucleotides are TGTGCCAGCAGCCCGGGACTAGCTCGCGACAAACCGGACGAGCAGTTCTTC. The chain links TRBV5-4 to TRBJ2-1, with 9 bases lining up with TRBD2. The CDR3 extends over 17 amino acids. Per the germline V gene, CDR1 is SGHNT and CDR2 is YYREEE (reference sequence). J lost 10 bases, V lost 4 bases, and 18 bases had no gene match.

The chain employs TRBV5-8 and TRBJ2-1; possible D gene TRBD2, 6 bases. CDR3 length: 16 residues. Germline V CDR1 and CDR2: SGHTS, YDEGEE. Trimming stripped 1 base from V and 3 bases from J, with 14 bases between. CDR3 region: CASSLYGGTYYNEQFF. The DNA for the CDR3 is TGTGCCAGCAGCTTGTATGGCGGGACTTACTACAATGAGCAGTTCTTC.

This clone has only a few counts. V usage is TRBV6-1 and J usage is TRBJ1-5, with no clear D. From germline, CDR1 is MNHNS and CDR2 SASEGT. The CDR3 totals 13 residues. The V end lost 4 bases, the J end lost 4 bases, and 8 bases lay between the germline ends. CDR3 DNA: TGTGCCAGCAGTGCGAGAGAAAATCAGCCCCAGCATTTT. Residues: CASSARENQPQHF.

This clone came up once. The chain joins TRBV7-3 to TRBJ2-5; 9 bases agree with TRBD2. V was pared by 2 bases and J by 5 bases, with 6 bases of the junction left unmatched. CDR3 length: 15 amino acids. Germline-derived CDR1 and CDR2 are SGHTA and FQGTGA. The CDR3 here is CASSLGGGAGETQYF. CDR3 coding DNA: TGTGCCAGCAGCTTAGGCGGGGGGGCCGGGGAGACCCAGTACTTC.

The chain joins TRBV5-4 to TRBJ2-2; weak D call: TRBD2 (5 bases). The germline V and J ends were trimmed by 0 bases and 2 bases, with 8 bases remaining between them. The CDR3 sequence is 15 residues long. Looked up from germline, CDR1 is SGHNT and CDR2 is YYREEE (reference sequence). The DNA for the CDR3 is TGTGCCAGCAGCTTGGCAGCGGTAAACACCGGGGAGCTGTTTTTT. Amino acids: CASSLAAVNTGELFF.

This chain joins TRBV29-1 and TRBJ2-7, with 10 bases lining up with TRBD2. This CDR3 is built from 14 residues. V lost 4 bases, J lost 3 bases, and 6 bases stayed unmatched. Germline loops: CDR1 SQVTM, CDR2 ANQGSEA. CDR3: CSVVGLAENYEQYF. The CDR3 bases are TGCAGCGTTGTCGGACTAGCGGAAAACTACGAGCAGTACTTC.

The rearrangement joins TRBV7-6 to TRBJ2-3; 13 bases fit TRBD2. The CDR3 spans 17 residues. The V segment lost 4 bases and the J segment 2 bases; nucleotides outside the gene matches: 6. Per germline, CDR1 SGHVS and CDR2 FNYEAQ. In nucleotides, the CDR3 is TGTGCCAGCAGCTCTAGGACTAGCGGGGGCCCCACAGATACGCAGTATTTT. Its translation: CASSSRTSGGPTDTQYF.

There are a few counts of this clone. V and J are TRBV4-2 and TRBJ1-2; possibly TRBD1 for D (6 bases). The CDR3 consists of 14 residues. Germline V gene lookup returns CDR1 LGHNA and CDR2 YNFKEQ. V lost 3 bases, J lost 1 base, and 9 bases lay in between. The CDR3 protein is CASSQEQGNYGYTF. The CDR3 nucleotides are TGTGCCAGCAGCCAGGAACAGGGTAACTATGGCTACACCTTC.

V usage is TRBV4-2 and J usage is TRBJ2-1; the match to TRBD2 covers 9 bases. This CDR3 spans 15 amino acids. CDR1 LGHNA and CDR2 YNFKEQ come from the germline V gene. With V trimmed by 8 bases and J by 1 base, 6 bases remained unmatched. Here the CDR3 reads CASAPLAGSYNEQFF. CDR3 nucleotides: TGTGCCAGCGCTCCCCTAGCGGGGTCCTACAATGAGCAGTTCTTC.

The chain has TRBV29-1 and TRBJ2-3, with a weak D call TRBD2 (6 bases). Between the trimmed V and J ends, which lost 4 bases and 7 bases, there was a span of 18 bases. The CDR3 covers 14 residues. CDR1 SQVTM and CDR2 ANQGSEA come from the germline V gene. The CDR3 DNA follows: TGCAGCGTTGGGGAGGTGGTTACGAGGCATACGCAGTATTTT. This gives the protein CSVGEVVTRHTQYF.

This chain joins TRBV28 and TRBJ2-7; TRBD1 might be the D (6 bases). The CDR3 is 14 amino acids. Germline CDR1 and CDR2: MDHEN and SYDVKM. V lost 4 bases and J 0 bases, leaving 10 bases between the germline ends. In nucleotides, the CDR3 is TGTGCCAGCAGTTCGCCGACAGGCTCCTACGAGCAGTACTTC. Amino acid sequence: CASSSPTGSYEQYF. The whole variable domain, filled in from reference TRBV28 and TRBJ2-7, reads DVKVTQSSRYLVKRTGEKVFLECVQDMDHENMFWYRQDPGLGLRLIYFSYDVKMKEKGDIPEGYSVSREKKERFSLILESASTNQTSMYLCASSSPTGSYEQYFGPGTRLTVT.

The chain combines TRBV7-9 with TRBJ1-2; 10 bases align to TRBD1. Trimming cost V 4 bases and J 7 bases; bases outside gene matches: 6. The germline CDR1 and CDR2 sequences are SEHNR and FQNEAQ (reference sequence). The CDR3 covers 14 residues. The CDR3 is CASSSYDRGPGYTF. CDR3 nucleotide sequence: TGTGCCAGCAGCTCGTATGACAGGGGGCCTGGCTACACCTTC. Using reference TRBV7-9 and TRBJ1-2 for the parts outside the CDR3, the full variable domain is DTGVSQNPRHKITKRGQNVTFRCDPISEHNRLYWYRQTLGQGPEFLTYFQNEAQLEKSRLLSDRFSAERPKGSFSTLEIQRTEQGDSAMYLCASSSYDRGPGYTFGSGTRLTVV.